The 24 T cell receptor beta chains below come from one sample, sequenced in a study of blood T cell repertoires in COVID-19. Measured with immunoSEQ multiplex PCR; TCRdb has only the in-frame clones, and not every one. This table holds about 220,000 clones, over 65% found once. Sequencing was carried out using PBMCs or T cells enriched from blood (not recorded which). These TCRs come from a woman aged 60 to 75 who had recovered from COVID-19.

This clone was seen only once. This chain links TRBV5-4 with TRBJ2-5, with TRBD2 as a possible D gene (6 bases). V lost 1 base, J lost 1 base, and 11 bases lay in between. The CDR3 contains 15 residues. Germline CDR1 is SGHNT and CDR2 is YYREEE (reference sequence). In nucleotides, the CDR3 is TGTGCCAGCAGCTTGTCTATCGGGGGCCAAGAGACCCAGTACTTC. As protein: CASSLSIGGQETQYF.

The chain couples TRBV5-1 to TRBJ2-3; D is uncertain. Trimming took off 7 bases at V and 0 bases at J, with 12 bases between the two ends. The CDR3 is made up of 14 amino acids. CDR1 is SGHRS, CDR2 YFSETQ, per germline. In DNA, the CDR3 is TGCGCCAGCGGCAGGATAGAAAGCACAGATACGCAGTATTTT. Translation: CASGRIESTDTQYF.

The CDR3 region is CASSPRLDYGELFF. The CDR3 bases are TGTGCCAGCAGCCCCAGGCTGGACTACGGGGAGCTGTTTTTT. The V gene is TRBV7-8, the J gene TRBJ2-2; perhaps TRBD2 as D (6 bases). V lost 5 bases and J 7 bases, leaving 14 bases between the germline ends. This CDR3 has 14 residues. The germline V gene encodes CDR1 SGHVS and CDR2 FQNEAQ.

This rearrangement joins TRBV7-2 to TRBJ1-1; TRBD1 might be the D (6 bases). The germline gives CDR1 SGHTA, CDR2 FQGNSA. V was cut by 1 base and J by 6 bases, with 6 bases left in between. There are 12 residues in the CDR3. The CDR3 loop reads CASSLGTAEAFF. Written as DNA, the CDR3 is TGTGCCAGCAGCTTAGGGACAGCTGAAGCTTTCTTT.

This clone was seen ten or more times. V and J are TRBV6-5 and TRBJ2-7; 8 bases fit TRBD1. This CDR3 comprises 14 residues. The germline CDR1 and CDR2 sequences are MNHEY and SVGAGI. Losses at the gene ends were 4 bases for V and 2 bases for J; bases not matched to a gene: 4. The CDR3 bases are TGTGCCAGCAGTTTCGGACAGGGTACCTACGAGCAGTACTTC. Protein: CASSFGQGTYEQYF.

The chain carries TRBV3-1 (or the pseudogene TRBV3-2) and TRBJ1-1, with D maybe TRBD1 (6 bases). Trimming took off 2 bases at V and 12 bases at J, with 22 bases between the two ends. Germline V CDR1 and CDR2: LGHDT, YNNKEL (reference sequence). The CDR3 extends over 15 amino acids. CDR3 in DNA: TGTGCCAGCAGCCAACTGGTAAGGACAGCAACGGGAACTTTCTTT. Translation: CASSQLVRTATGTFF.

The chain employs TRBV3-1 (or the pseudogene TRBV3-2) and TRBJ1-5; possibly TRBD1 for D (6 bases). This CDR3 has 16 residues. Germline V lookup: CDR1 LGHDT, CDR2 YNNKEL (reference sequence). The V end lost 0 bases, the J end lost 7 bases, and 16 bases lay between the germline ends. This CDR3 reads CASSQDTTGRGQPQHF. For the CDR3, the DNA is TGTGCCAGCAGCCAAGATACGACAGGCCGAGGGCAGCCCCAGCATTTT.

This sequence joins TRBV19 and TRBJ2-5; tentatively, D is TRBD2 (6 bases). This CDR3 has 17 amino acids. V was shortened by 1 base and J by 2 bases, with 17 bases between the two germline ends. Germline CDR1 LNHDA, CDR2 SQIVND (reference sequence). The CDR3 sequence is CASSIGTAWGGQETQYF. The CDR3 DNA reads as TGTGCCAGTAGTATAGGAACAGCCTGGGGAGGTCAAGAGACCCAGTACTTC.

The V call is TRBV14, the J call TRBJ2-5; 9 bases map to TRBD2. Germline V lookup: CDR1 SGHDN, CDR2 FVKESK. The CDR3 covers 17 residues. Trimming removed 4 bases from V and 1 base from J; junction bases left unmatched: 10. The CDR3 reads CASSRTRLAALQETQYF. The CDR3, as DNA: TGTGCCAGCAGCCGTACCCGACTAGCGGCCCTCCAAGAGACCCAGTACTTC.

V usage is TRBV7-8 and J usage is TRBJ1-2; 7 bases map to TRBD1. CDR1 SGHVS and CDR2 FQNEAQ come from the germline V gene. The CDR3 is made up of 14 amino acids. J was trimmed by 5 bases and V by 5 bases; bases with no gene match: 8. CDR3 loop: CASSTTTGAYGYTF. In DNA, the CDR3 is TGTGCCAGCAGCACAACTACAGGGGCATATGGCTACACCTTC.

V gene TRBV4-1 combines with J gene TRBJ1-6, with D perhaps TRBD1 (6 bases). V lost 2 bases, J lost 12 bases, and 14 bases lay in between. Looked up from germline, CDR1 is MGHRA and CDR2 is YSYEKL. This CDR3 contains 14 residues. In nucleotides, the CDR3 is TGCGCCAGCAGCCAACCTTACAGGGTCCAACCCCTCCACTTT. Protein: CASSQPYRVQPLHF.

The chain combines TRBV27 with TRBJ1-1; D call uncertain. Germline V gene sequence: CDR1 MNHEY, CDR2 SMNVEV (reference sequence). The V and J ends lost 8 bases and 5 bases respectively, with 15 bases between them. This CDR3 contains 13 residues. The chain's CDR3 is CASGRGLFTEAFF. The CDR3 DNA reads TGTGCCAGCGGACGGGGTCTTTTTACTGAAGCTTTCTTT.

This clone was detected only a few times. The chain has TRBV7-9 and TRBJ1-6; 8 bases map to TRBD1. V trimming: 5 bases; J trimming: 3 bases; junction bases outside the gene matches: 3. The CDR3 runs to 15 residues. Per germline, CDR1 SEHNR and CDR2 FQNEAQ (reference sequence). CDR3 DNA: TGTGCCAGCAGCCGTGGGACAGGCTATAATTCACCCCTCCACTTT. Translation: CASSRGTGYNSPLHF.

The chain couples TRBV6-5 to TRBJ1-1; D remains ambiguous. The CDR3 has 15 amino acids. The germline V gene has CDR1 MNHEY and CDR2 SVGAGI. Trimming shortened V by 1 base and J by 1 base, and 10 bases separated the two germline ends. CDR3 bases: TGTGCCAGCAGTTACTTGCGATCCACGAACACTGAAGCTTTCTTT. This encodes CASSYLRSTNTEAFF.

This clone was counted a few times. The DNA for the CDR3 is TGTGCCAGCAGGTGGGGAGAGGCCACTGAAGCTTTCTTT. This encodes CASRWGEATEAFF. The rearrangement links TRBV5-6 to TRBJ1-1; D not certain. V lost 5 bases and J lost 4, with 12 bases in between. CDR3 length: 13 amino acids. Germline loops: CDR1 SGHDT, CDR2 YYEEEE.

The rearrangement links TRBV12-5 to TRBJ1-2; 7 bases fit TRBD1. This CDR3 is 14 amino acids long. J was trimmed by 8 bases and V by 5 bases; bases with no gene match: 11. Germline values: CDR1 LGHNT, CDR2 FRNRAP. The CDR3 loop reads CASGMTGYSEGYTF. In DNA, the CDR3 is TGTGCTAGTGGTATGACAGGGTATTCGGAAGGCTACACCTTC.

This chain connects TRBV30 to TRBJ1-1; D is unresolved. CDR3 length: 13 residues. V was cut by 2 bases and J by 1 base, with 8 bases left in between. Looked up from germline, CDR1 is GTSNPN and CDR2 is SVGIG (reference sequence). CDR3 amino acids: CAWSKHQNTEAFF. In nucleotides, the CDR3 is TGTGCCTGGAGTAAACATCAGAACACTGAAGCTTTCTTT.

This clone was detected only once. The V call is TRBV19, the J call TRBJ2-2; 9 nucleotides agree with TRBD2. The J segment lost 4 bases and the V segment lost 0 bases, leaving 6 bases of the junction unmatched. CDR1 is LNHDA, CDR2 SQIVND, per germline (reference sequence). The CDR3 spans 17 residues. The CDR3, as DNA: TGTGCCAGTAGTATAGAAAGCCTAGCGGGACTCACCGGGGAGCTGTTTTTT. Amino acids: CASSIESLAGLTGELFF.

The chain links TRBV2 to TRBJ1-3; possible D gene TRBD1, 6 bases. The germline gives CDR1 SNHLY, CDR2 FYNNEI. The CDR3 loop spans 13 amino acids. V dropped 4 bases and J dropped 5 bases, with 9 bases sitting between them. For the CDR3, the DNA is TGTGCCAGCAGTGTGACAGGACGAAACACCATATATTTT. It translates to CASSVTGRNTIYF. Full variable domain (missing parts from reference TRBV2 and TRBJ1-3): EPEVTQTPSHQVTQMGQEVILRCVPISNHLYFYWYRQILGQKVEFLVSFYNNEISEKSEIFDDQFSVERPDGSNFTLKIRSTKLEDSAMYFCASSVTGRNTIYFGEGSWLTVV.

The chain carries TRBV7-2 and TRBJ1-6, with TRBD1 identical over 7 bases. The CDR3 is 14 amino acids. V shed 1 base and J 6 bases; nucleotides not matched to a gene: 0. The germline gives CDR1 SGHTA, CDR2 FQGNSA. CDR3 DNA sequence: TGTGCCAGCAGCTTAGACAGGGGTAATTCACCCCTCCACTTT. The encoded protein is CASSLDRGNSPLHF.

The CDR3 loop reads CATSDRSISGRETQYF. CDR3 DNA: TGTGCCACCAGTGACCGTTCTATATCGGGGAGAGAGACCCAGTACTTC. This chain joins TRBV24-1 and TRBJ2-5, with D perhaps matching TRBD2 (5 bases). Between the trimmed V and J ends, which lost 4 bases and 4 bases, there was a span of 18 bases. This CDR3 spans 16 amino acids. CDR1 is KGHDR and CDR2 is SFDVKD in the germline V gene.

In DNA, the CDR3 is TGTGCCAGCAGTCCCTGGACAGGGGGGAAAAACATTCAGTACTTC. It encodes CASSPWTGGKNIQYF. V gene TRBV27 combines with J gene TRBJ2-4; 10 bases match TRBD1. Germline V gives CDR1 MNHEY, CDR2 SMNVEV (reference sequence). The CDR3 runs to 15 residues. J lost 4 bases, V lost 5 bases, and 5 bases had no gene match.

The chain has TRBV6-2 or TRBV6-3 and TRBJ2-7; D is uncertain. V lost 2 bases and J lost 6, with 11 bases in between. There are 13 residues in the CDR3. Germline CDR1 reads MNHEY; CDR2 reads SVGEGT. For the CDR3, the DNA is TGTGCCAGCAGTTACCCCGAGCGAGTCGAGCAGTACTTC. Its translation: CASSYPERVEQYF.

This chain links TRBV4-1 with TRBJ1-1; D is ambiguous. The V gene lost 4 bases and the J gene lost 1 base, with 13 bases spanning the gap. CDR3 length equals 15 residues. Looked up from germline, CDR1 is MGHRA and CDR2 is YSYEKL. The CDR3, as DNA: TGCGCCAGCAGCCGGGGAGGGCGACGGAACACTGAAGCTTTCTTT. Amino acid sequence: CASSRGGRRNTEAFF.